What follows is one T cell receptor (beta chain) and its context. The sample contains more than one DNA sequence encoding this CDR3. These data belong to a study of OX40 agonist ivuxolimab in advanced cancers. Study-level background: Six ivuxolimab dose levels, 0.01 to 10 mg/kg, were given intravenously every 2 weeks.

Trimming left V 4 bases short and J 4 bases short, with 11 bases between. This CDR3 is 14 amino acids long. Germline V gene sequence: CDR1 MNHEY, CDR2 SVGAGI. Sequenced by immunoSEQ multiplex PCR; TCRdb stores in-frame clones only, minus some. Here the sample spans roughly 67,000 clones, 86% being singletons. The sequences come from CD4+ or CD8+ T cells sorted from blood, collected in a trial of the OX40 agonist ivuxolimab. The chain recombines TRBV6-5 with TRBJ1-3; D possibly corresponds to TRBD1 (5 bases). This TCR came from an adult with an advanced solid tumor such as melanoma, head and neck, liver or kidney cancer. This chain's CDR3 is CASSWRGSGNTIYF. The DNA of the CDR3 is TGTGCCAGCAGTTGGAGGGGATCCGGAAACACCATATATTTT.